This T cell receptor (beta chain) was profiled in a study of regulatory and conventional T cells in RAG deficiency. Study results and limitations: Patient subsets had shorter CDR3s; Omenn Treg-Tconv overlap exceeded 80%. RAG-deficient patients showed markedly lower Shannon entropy and higher Simpson indices than control T-cell subsets. Treg unique TCR beta sequences were 90 to 100-fold fewer in Omenn syndrome and CID/AS patients than controls.

There are 15 residues in the CDR3. Germline loops: CDR1 SEHNR, CDR2 FQNEAQ (reference sequence). Trimming stripped 3 bases from V and 4 bases from J, with 13 bases between. A word on this clone: As yet, its antigen is unknown.

This table comes from immunoSEQ multiplex PCR, and its TCRdb copy is limited to in-frame clones, with some not included. The sample lists some 28,000 clones; around nine tenths were seen once. The sorted regulatory T cells were CD4+, CD25-high and CD127-low, with genomic DNA sequenced. These records were also assigned to another study, of regulatory T cells. As that report states: The primer mix had 52 TRBV and 13 TRBJ primers.

The clonotype originates from a human donor in good health. The chain combines TRBV7-9 with TRBJ2-1; D possibly corresponds to TRBD2 (5 bases). What was sequenced was Tregs sorted from blood. The CDR3 loop reads CASSFLIRGYNEQFF. The CDR3 DNA follows: TGTGCCAGCAGCTTCCTGATACGGGGTTACAATGAGCAGTTCTTC.